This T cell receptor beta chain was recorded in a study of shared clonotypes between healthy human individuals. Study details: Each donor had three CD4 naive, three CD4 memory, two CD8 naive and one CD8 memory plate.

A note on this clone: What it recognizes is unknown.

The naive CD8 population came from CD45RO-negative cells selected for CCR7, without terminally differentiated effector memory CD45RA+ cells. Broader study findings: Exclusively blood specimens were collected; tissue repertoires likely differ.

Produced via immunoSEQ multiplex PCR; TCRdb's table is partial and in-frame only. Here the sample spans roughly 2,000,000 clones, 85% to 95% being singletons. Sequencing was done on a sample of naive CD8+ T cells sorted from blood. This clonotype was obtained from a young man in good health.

This CDR3 reads CAGGAFSNTEAFF. The DNA of the CDR3 is TGTGCCGGAGGAGCCTTTTCGAACACTGAAGCTTTCTTT. The chain links TRBV7-2 to TRBJ1-1, with D unclear. V gave up 11 bases and J gave up 1 base, with 14 bases separating them. CDR3 length: 13 residues. Germline lookup yields CDR1 SGHTA and CDR2 FQGNSA.